In this sample, the clone carrying this T cell receptor (beta chain) turned up many times. Its antigen is not identified. The iRepertoire nested amplicon-rescue multiplex PCR amplified TCR alpha and beta CDR3s from RNA. Each CDR3 protein gets one entry after TCRdb re-called the multiplex PCR reads with MiXCR. The repertoire holds a few hundred thousand distinct CDR3 sequences, roughly 41% seen once, with about 12% in the top ten. The sample is drawn from a study of glioma-infiltrating T cells. Whole-study findings and limits: Gliomas, especially low-grade, showed above-expected tissue-blood divergence; non-neoplastic patients showed below.

The receptor was isolated from a human donor with low-grade glioma or glioblastoma, undergoing nonglioma brain surgery, or in good health (not recorded which). Material: glioma tissue, nonneoplastic brain tissue, or PBMCs (not recorded which).

CDR3 protein: CATSREVGTSGRQETQYF. The CDR3 DNA follows: TGTGCCACCAGCAGAGAAGTGGGGACTAGCGGAAGGCAAGAGACCCAGTACTTC. V gene TRBV15 combines with J gene TRBJ2-5; TRBD2 matches 11 bases. Germline loops: CDR1 LNHNV, CDR2 YYDKDF (reference sequence). The length of the CDR3 is 18 residues. Trimming at V came to 0 bases and at J to 2 bases, leaving 8 bases not matched to a gene.